These 22 T cell receptor beta chains were all obtained from the same sample, sequenced in a study of shared clonotypes between healthy human individuals. Assay: immunoSEQ multiplex PCR; the TCRdb copy retains only in-frame clones and omits some. This table holds roughly 1,500,000 clones, approximately 98% found once. The sequenced sample was naive CD4+ T cells sorted from blood. Specified subset: CD45RA+ positively selected. The receptors stem from a man aged 30 to 39 in good health.

The chain couples TRBV19 to TRBJ2-1, with a possible D match to TRBD2 (6 bases). V was cut by 3 bases and J by 7 bases, with 19 bases left in between. The germline gives CDR1 LNHDA, CDR2 SQIVND (reference sequence). The CDR3 has 16 residues. In nucleotides, the CDR3 is TGTGCCAGTAGTATGTTAAGGGGAATTAGCGGAAATGAGCAGTTCTTC. This encodes CASSMLRGISGNEQFF.

The chain employs TRBV28 and TRBJ1-2; no definite D call. Deletions cut 3 bases from V and 5 bases from J, with 13 bases between. The germline CDR1 and CDR2 sequences are MDHEN and SYDVKM. The CDR3 covers 14 residues. In DNA, the CDR3 is TGTGCCAGCAGTTTTAAGTTGGGAGGGTATGGCTACACCTTC. Translation: CASSFKLGGYGYTF.

The chain links TRBV28 to TRBJ1-5, with D possibly matching TRBD1 (5 bases). Germline assignment: CDR1 MDHEN and CDR2 SYDVKM. There are 14 residues in the CDR3. V was cut by 5 bases and J by 5 bases, with 13 bases left in between. CDR3 residues: CASSGDGPHQPQHF. In DNA, the CDR3 is TGTGCCAGCAGTGGGGACGGACCGCATCAGCCCCAGCATTTT. The whole variable domain, filled in from reference TRBV28 and TRBJ1-5, reads DVKVTQSSRYLVKRTGEKVFLECVQDMDHENMFWYRQDPGLGLRLIYFSYDVKMKEKGDIPEGYSVSREKKERFSLILESASTNQTSMYLCASSGDGPHQPQHFGDGTRLSIL.

This chain uses TRBV6-5 with TRBJ2-1; the match to TRBD2 covers 10 bases. This CDR3 is 13 amino acids long. The V gene's germline CDR1 is MNHEY and CDR2 SVGAGI. The ends lost 5 bases at V and 9 bases at J; junction bases unmatched: 4. CDR3 DNA sequence: TGTGCCAGCAGTAGACTAGCGGGTCTTGAGCAGTTCTTC. Translated, it gives CASSRLAGLEQFF.

The CDR3, as DNA: TGCGCCAGCAGCCTAACGGCGGGAGGGCCCACCGGGGAGCTGTTTTTT. It encodes CASSLTAGGPTGELFF. The V and J genes are TRBV5-1 and TRBJ2-2; 9 bases fit TRBD2. Germline CDR1 SGHRS, CDR2 YFSETQ. This CDR3 spans 16 amino acids. V dropped 4 bases and J dropped 4; count of bases not matched to a gene: 8.

The CDR3 loop reads CASSLEGARNTEAFF. CDR3 DNA sequence: TGCGCCAGCAGCCTGGAGGGGGCGCGGAACACTGAAGCTTTCTTT. The rearrangement links TRBV5-1 to TRBJ1-1; 7 nucleotides align to TRBD1. Per germline, CDR1 SGHRS and CDR2 YFSETQ. The CDR3 has 15 amino acids. V lost 4 bases, J lost 1 base, and 7 bases stayed unmatched.

The rearrangement joins TRBV25-1 to TRBJ1-4; 9 bases fit TRBD1. CDR3 size: 17 residues. Trimming cost V 1 base and J 4 bases; bases outside gene matches: 7. CDR1 and CDR2 from the germline V gene are MGHDK and SYGVNS. CDR3: CASSELKTGGSNEKLFF. In nucleotides, the CDR3 is TGTGCCAGCAGTGAATTAAAGACAGGGGGAAGTAATGAAAAACTGTTTTTT. Full variable domain (remainder filled in from reference TRBV25-1 and TRBJ1-4): EADIYQTPRYLVIGTGKKITLECSQTMGHDKMYWYQQDPGMELHLIHYSYGVNSTEKGDLSSESTVSRIRTEHFPLTLESARPSHTSQYLCASSELKTGGSNEKLFFGSGTQLSVL.

The chain couples TRBV9 to TRBJ1-5; D is ambiguous. Trimming removed 0 bases at V and 0 bases at J, with 13 bases between. From germline, CDR1 is SGDLS and CDR2 YYNGEE. CDR3 length equals 17 residues. The CDR3 DNA follows: TGTGCCAGCAGCGTAGAGGAGCTTGTGGATAGCAATCAGCCCCAGCATTTT. It yields the protein CASSVEELVDSNQPQHF. Supplemented by reference TRBV9 and TRBJ1-5, the full variable domain reads DSGVTQTPKHLITATGQRVTLRCSPRSGDLSVYWYQQSLDQGLQFLIQYYNGEERAKGNILERFSAQQFPDLHSELNLSSLELGDSALYFCASSVEELVDSNQPQHFGDGTRLSIL.

This clone was recorded once. This chain links TRBV27 with TRBJ1-5, with a possible D match to TRBD1 (5 bases). CDR3 length equals 15 residues. Germline V gene lookup returns CDR1 MNHEY and CDR2 SMNVEV (reference sequence). Trimming removed 5 bases from V and 0 bases from J, with 11 bases in between. The CDR3 DNA is TGTGCCAGCAGTCTGCGGGGGACTAGCAATCAGCCCCAGCATTTT. Residues: CASSLRGTSNQPQHF.

The V and J genes are TRBV6-6 and TRBJ2-2, with TRBD2 as a possible D gene (6 bases). The V and J ends lost 1 base and 2 bases respectively, with 8 bases between them. The CDR3 is made up of 15 amino acids. The germline gives CDR1 MNHNY, CDR2 SVGAGI (reference sequence). The CDR3: CASSYWRANTGELFF. CDR3 DNA: TGTGCCAGCAGTTACTGGAGGGCAAACACCGGGGAGCTGTTTTTT.

V gene TRBV11-2 combines with J gene TRBJ2-7; the match to TRBD1 covers 7 bases. The V segment lost 5 bases and the J segment 2 bases; nucleotides outside the gene matches: 12. This CDR3 spans 16 amino acids. The V gene's germline CDR1 is SGHAT and CDR2 FQNNGV. CDR3: CASSPRGGGHTYEQYF. The CDR3 region has the DNA TGTGCCAGCAGCCCTAGAGGGGGCGGCCATACCTACGAGCAGTACTTC.

The genes are TRBV18 and TRBJ2-5, with TRBD1 matching over 9 bases. The CDR3 has 17 residues. The germline V gene has CDR1 KGHSH and CDR2 LQKENI. With 6 bases clipped from V and 1 base from J, the junction kept 12 bases outside the gene matches. The CDR3 nucleotides are TGTGCCAGCTCCCGCGAACAGGGGGCGTATCCCCAAGAGACCCAGTACTTC. This gives the protein CASSREQGAYPQETQYF.

The chain carries TRBV28 and TRBJ2-7; D not resolved. This CDR3 has 15 residues. Trimming cost V 4 bases and J 0 bases, with 13 bases left between them. Germline-derived CDR1 and CDR2 are MDHEN and SYDVKM. CDR3 nucleotide sequence: TGTGCCAGCAGTTCCCCCGGAGCTCACTCCTACGAGCAGTACTTC. Translating it yields CASSSPGAHSYEQYF. Full variable domain (outside the CDR3, taken from reference TRBV28 and TRBJ2-7): DVKVTQSSRYLVKRTGEKVFLECVQDMDHENMFWYRQDPGLGLRLIYFSYDVKMKEKGDIPEGYSVSREKKERFSLILESASTNQTSMYLCASSSPGAHSYEQYFGPGTRLTVT.

The rearrangement links TRBV6-5 to TRBJ2-4; TRBD1 or TRBD2 may be the D gene (5 bases each). The V end lost 3 bases, the J end lost 13 bases, and 13 bases lay between the germline ends. The germline V gene encodes CDR1 MNHEY and CDR2 SVGAGI. This CDR3 has 12 amino acids. The DNA of the CDR3 is TGTGCCAGCAGTTATAGAAAGGGACCACAGTACTTC. Amino acid sequence: CASSYRKGPQYF.

The genes are TRBV7-8 and TRBJ2-3; 11 bases map to TRBD2. The CDR3 covers 16 residues. V gave up 5 bases and J gave up 3 bases; unmatched junction bases: 7. The germline V gene encodes CDR1 SGHVS and CDR2 FQNEAQ. CDR3 sequence: CASSIRTSGLTDTQYF. The CDR3 DNA sequence: TGTGCCAGCAGCATCAGGACTAGCGGGTTGACAGATACGCAGTATTTT.

The CDR3 DNA reads as TGTGCCATCAGTCCCACGACAGGGGGCAGGGGCGAGCAGTACTTC. Translated: CAISPTTGGRGEQYF. This rearrangement joins TRBV10-3 to TRBJ2-7, with 10 bases that match TRBD1. The CDR3 has 15 amino acids. Germline V CDR1 and CDR2: ENHRY, SYGVKD. With V trimmed by 5 bases and J by 6 bases, 10 bases remained unmatched.

The gene calls are TRBV7-2 and TRBJ2-7; D ambiguous. The CDR3 runs to 18 residues. Trimming took 0 bases from V and 3 from J, leaving 21 bases between them. Germline loops: CDR1 SGHTA, CDR2 FQGNSA. CDR3 bases: TGTGCCAGCAGCTTAGCAACTGGACCCGCGACCGAGTTCTACGAGCAGTACTTC. This translates into CASSLATGPATEFYEQYF.

V is TRBV11-3 and J is TRBJ2-1, with 8 bases lining up with TRBD1. In germline, CDR1 is SGHNT, CDR2 YENEEA. Trimming at V came to 5 bases and at J to 4 bases, leaving 7 bases not matched to a gene. This CDR3 has 15 amino acids. The chain's CDR3 is CASSPGQGLYNEQFF. Here the CDR3 DNA reads TGTGCCAGCAGCCCCGGACAGGGTCTGTACAATGAGCAGTTCTTC.

J is TRBJ1-3 and V is TRBV30, with D unresolved. The CDR3 runs to 13 residues. With 7 bases removed from V and 0 bases from J, the gap between germline ends came to 10 bases. Germline lookup yields CDR1 GTSNPN and CDR2 SVGIG (reference sequence). The CDR3 DNA sequence: TGTGCCTCCCCCGCTATCTCTGGAAACACCATATATTTT. Protein sequence: CASPAISGNTIYF.

The CDR3, as DNA: TGTGCCAGCAGTCCGCTTGGCTTAACCCCCCAGTACTTC. It yields the protein CASSPLGLTPQYF. The genes are TRBV7-9 and TRBJ2-5; no clear D. The germline V gene has CDR1 SEHNR and CDR2 FQNEAQ (reference sequence). The germline V and J ends were trimmed by 6 bases and 9 bases, with 17 bases remaining between them. The length of the CDR3 is 13 residues.

The genes are TRBV19 and TRBJ2-3, with unresolved D. This CDR3 comprises 13 residues. Trimming removed 7 bases at V and 3 bases at J, with 11 bases between. The germline V gene encodes CDR1 LNHDA and CDR2 SQIVND (reference sequence). CDR3 DNA sequence: TGTGCCAGTAACCCGGGTGAGACAGATACGCAGTATTTT. Amino acid sequence: CASNPGETDTQYF.

In the case of this clone: One junction end disagrees with the germline gene, perhaps due to a read error. The chain carries TRBV10-1 and TRBJ1-4; TRBD1 agrees at 10 bases. Germline CDR1 and CDR2: WNHNN and SYGVQD (reference sequence). There are 15 residues in the CDR3. CDR3 sequence reads: CAGSDTGTGDEKLFF. The CDR3 bases are TGCGCCGGCAGTGACACCGGGACAGGGGATGAAAAACTGTTTTTT.